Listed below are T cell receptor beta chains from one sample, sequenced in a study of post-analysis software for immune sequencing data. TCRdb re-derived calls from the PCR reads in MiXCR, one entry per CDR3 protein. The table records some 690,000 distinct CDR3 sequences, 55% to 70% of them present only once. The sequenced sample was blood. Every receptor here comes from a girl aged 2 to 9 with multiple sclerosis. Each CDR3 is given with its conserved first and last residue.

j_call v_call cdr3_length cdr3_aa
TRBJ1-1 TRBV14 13 CASSLMQNTEAFF
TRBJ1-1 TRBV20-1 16 CSARPPTGSMNTEAFF
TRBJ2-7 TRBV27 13 CASSLSAGLEQYF
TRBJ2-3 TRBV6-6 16 CASSYGFGGRGDTQYF
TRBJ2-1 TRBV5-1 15 CASSLARGRMGEQFF
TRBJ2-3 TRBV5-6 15 CASSFRLADTDTQYF
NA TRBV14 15 CASSQYGTGTYEQYF
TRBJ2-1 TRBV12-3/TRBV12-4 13 CASRYTGLGEQFF
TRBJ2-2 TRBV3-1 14 CASSLPDYTGELFF
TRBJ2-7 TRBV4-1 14 CASSPRLVDNEQYF
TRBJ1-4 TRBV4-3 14 CASSQGRNNEKLFF
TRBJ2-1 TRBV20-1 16 CSASCPPGLGWNEQFF
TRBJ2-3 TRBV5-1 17 CASSLAQLAGRADTQYF
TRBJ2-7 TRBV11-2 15 CASSFGLAVSYEQYF
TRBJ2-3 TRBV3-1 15 CASSLSGAGTDTQYF
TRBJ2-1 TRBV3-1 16 CASSPGTVPYYNEQFF
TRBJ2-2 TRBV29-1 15 CSGVLGTVNTGELFF
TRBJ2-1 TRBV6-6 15 CASSHRDRGHNEQFF
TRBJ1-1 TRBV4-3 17 CASSQVGDRLMNTEAFF
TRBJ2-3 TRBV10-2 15 CASSESEQGTDTQYF
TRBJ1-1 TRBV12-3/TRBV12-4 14 CASSFWDSNTEAFF
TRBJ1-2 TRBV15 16 CATSTASLDRAYGYTF
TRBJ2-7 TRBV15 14 CATSSTDTTYEQYF
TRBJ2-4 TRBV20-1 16 CSADGTSGSTKNIQYF
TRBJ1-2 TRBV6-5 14 CASSRSDRWGGYTF
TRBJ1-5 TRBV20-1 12 CSASKENQPQHF
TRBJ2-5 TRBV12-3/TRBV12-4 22 CASSQIQPPSRSGPSGPETQYF
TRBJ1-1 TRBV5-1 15 CASSLVPGVNTEAFF
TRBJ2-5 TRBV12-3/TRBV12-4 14 CASSWTGKEETQYF
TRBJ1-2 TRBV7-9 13 CASSSVTGDGYTF
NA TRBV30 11 CAWSAGGEQYF
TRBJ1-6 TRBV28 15 CASSYGTTENSPLHF
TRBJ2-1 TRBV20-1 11 CSASGGPEQFF
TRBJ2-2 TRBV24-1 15 CATSGKYANTGELFF
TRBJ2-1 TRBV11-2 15 CASPTGPGGYNEQFF
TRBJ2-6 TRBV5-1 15 CASGQGSSGANVLTF
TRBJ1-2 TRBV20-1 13 CSASMARLLGYTF
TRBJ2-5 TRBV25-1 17 CASSDKGLAGTQETQYF
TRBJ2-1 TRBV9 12 CASSVEDNEQFF
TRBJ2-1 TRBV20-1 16 CSARDQWQGANNEQFF
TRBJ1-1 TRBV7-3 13 CASSSLAGTEAFF
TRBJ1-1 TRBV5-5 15 CASSAQRGRGTEAFF
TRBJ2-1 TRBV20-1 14 CSASRGSAHNEQFF
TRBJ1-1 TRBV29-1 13 CSSTTGTNTEAFF
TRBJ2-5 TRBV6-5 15 CASSYTSGYQETQYF
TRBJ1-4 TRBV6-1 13 CASRQGTNEKLFF
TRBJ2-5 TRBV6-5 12 CASWRVRETQYF
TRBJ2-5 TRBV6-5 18 CASSYMPGLAGAEETQYF
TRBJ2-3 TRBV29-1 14 CSVDDRRGTDTQYF
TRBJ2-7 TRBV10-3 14 CAIRERDGFYEQYF